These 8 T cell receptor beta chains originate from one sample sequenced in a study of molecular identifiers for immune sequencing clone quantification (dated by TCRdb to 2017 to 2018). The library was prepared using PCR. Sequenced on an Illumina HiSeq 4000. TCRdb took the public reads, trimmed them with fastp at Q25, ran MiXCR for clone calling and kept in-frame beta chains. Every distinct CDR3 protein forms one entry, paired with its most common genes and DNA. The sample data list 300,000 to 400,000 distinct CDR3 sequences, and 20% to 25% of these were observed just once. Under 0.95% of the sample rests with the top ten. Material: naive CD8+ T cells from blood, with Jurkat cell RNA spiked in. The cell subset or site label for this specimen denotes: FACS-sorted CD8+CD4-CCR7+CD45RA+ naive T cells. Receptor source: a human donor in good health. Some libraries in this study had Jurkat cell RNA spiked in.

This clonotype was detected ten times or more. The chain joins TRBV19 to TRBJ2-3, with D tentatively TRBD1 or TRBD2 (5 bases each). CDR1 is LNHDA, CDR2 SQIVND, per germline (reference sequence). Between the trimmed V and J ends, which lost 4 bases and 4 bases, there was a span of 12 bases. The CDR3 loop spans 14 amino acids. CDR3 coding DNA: TGTGCCAGTAGTAGGGGGAGCCCCCCAGATACGCAGTATTTT. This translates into CASSRGSPPDTQYF.

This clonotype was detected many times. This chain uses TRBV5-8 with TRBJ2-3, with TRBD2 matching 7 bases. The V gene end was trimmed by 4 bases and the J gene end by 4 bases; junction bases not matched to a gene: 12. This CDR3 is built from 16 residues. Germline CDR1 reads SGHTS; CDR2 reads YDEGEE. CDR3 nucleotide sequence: TGTGCCAGCAGCAACGTTCGATCGGGAGGTGCAGATACGCAGTATTTT. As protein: CASSNVRSGGADTQYF. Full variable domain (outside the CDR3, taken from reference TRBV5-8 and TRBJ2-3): EAGVTQSPTHLIKTRGQQATLRCSPISGHTSVYWYQQALGLGLQFLLWYDEGEERNRGNFPPRFSGRQFPNYSSELNVNALELEDSALYLCASSNVRSGGADTQYFGPGTRLTVL.

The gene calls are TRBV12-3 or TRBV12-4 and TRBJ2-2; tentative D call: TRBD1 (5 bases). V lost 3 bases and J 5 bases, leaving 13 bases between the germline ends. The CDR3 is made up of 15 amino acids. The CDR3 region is CASSFPRDGTGELFF. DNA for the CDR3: TGTGCCAGCAGTTTTCCCAGGGATGGGACCGGGGAGCTGTTTTTT.

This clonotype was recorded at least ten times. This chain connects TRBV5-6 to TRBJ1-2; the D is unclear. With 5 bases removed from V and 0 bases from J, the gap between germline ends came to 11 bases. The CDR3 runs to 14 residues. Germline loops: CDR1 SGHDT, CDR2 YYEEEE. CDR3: CASRPGSANYGYTF. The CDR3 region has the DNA TGTGCCAGCAGGCCGGGGTCCGCTAACTATGGCTACACCTTC.

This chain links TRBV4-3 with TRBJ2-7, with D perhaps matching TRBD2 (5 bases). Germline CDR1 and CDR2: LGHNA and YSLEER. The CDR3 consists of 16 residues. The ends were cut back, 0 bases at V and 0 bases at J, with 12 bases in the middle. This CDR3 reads CASSQDRYGDSYEQYF. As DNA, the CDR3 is TGCGCCAGCAGCCAAGACCGGTACGGGGACTCCTACGAGCAGTACTTC.

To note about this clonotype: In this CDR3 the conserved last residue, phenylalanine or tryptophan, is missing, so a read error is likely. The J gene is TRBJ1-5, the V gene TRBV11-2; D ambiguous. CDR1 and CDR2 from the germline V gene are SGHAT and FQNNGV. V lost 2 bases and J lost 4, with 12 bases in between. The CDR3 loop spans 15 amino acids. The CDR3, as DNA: TGTGCCAGCAGCTTAAATCAAGCGGGGAATCAGCCCCAGCATTCT. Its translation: CASSLNQAGNQPQHS.

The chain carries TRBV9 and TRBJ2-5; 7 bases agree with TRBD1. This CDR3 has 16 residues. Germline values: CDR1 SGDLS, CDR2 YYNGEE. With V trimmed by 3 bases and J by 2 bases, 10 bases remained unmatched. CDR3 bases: TGTGCCAGCAGCGCCGGGGACAGCGATCTTCAAGAGACCCAGTACTTC. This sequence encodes CASSAGDSDLQETQYF.

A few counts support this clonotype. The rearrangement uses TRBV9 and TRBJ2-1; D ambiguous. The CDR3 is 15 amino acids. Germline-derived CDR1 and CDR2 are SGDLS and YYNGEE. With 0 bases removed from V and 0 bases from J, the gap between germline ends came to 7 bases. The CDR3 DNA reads TGTGCCAGCAGCGTAGAGATGAGCTCCTACAATGAGCAGTTCTTC. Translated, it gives CASSVEMSSYNEQFF.